A selection of T cell receptor beta chains follows, all from one sample in a study of PD-L1 blockade in urothelial cancer. TCRdb keeps only in-frame clones here, not all; method: immunoSEQ multiplex PCR. The data contain 95,000 or so clones, roughly 87% of them singletons. This specimen was PBMCs, taken around atezolizumab (anti-PD-L1) treatment. These receptors all come from a man in his sixties with urothelial cancer. Each CDR3 is given with its conserved first and last residue. The order of the fields is V gene, D gene, J gene, clone size, CDR3 protein, CDR3 DNA. D genes are given only for firm matches. For some rows the clone size is stated as once, few or many, or as a class when expanded; others skip it.

v_gene: TRBV28
d_gene: .
j_gene: TRBJ1-5
abundance: .
CDR3aa: CASSSMGGAGNQPQHF
CDR3nt: TGTGCCAGCAGCTCCATGGGGGGGGCAGGCAATCAGCCCCAGCATTTT

v_gene: TRBV28
d_gene: TRBD1
j_gene: TRBJ1-5
abundance: .
CDR3aa: CASSVTGSQPQHF
CDR3nt: TGTGCCAGCAGTGTGACAGGGAGTCAGCCCCAGCATTTT

v_gene: TRBV6-5
d_gene: TRBD1
j_gene: TRBJ2-2
abundance: .
CDR3aa: CASSFTGGAGELFF
CDR3nt: TGTGCCAGCAGTTTTACAGGGGGCGCCGGGGAGCTGTTTTTT

v_gene: TRBV7-9
d_gene: .
j_gene: TRBJ2-7
abundance: .
CDR3aa: CASSLSQGGRKVEQYF
CDR3nt: TGTGCCAGCAGCTTATCCCAGGGGGGCAGGAAGGTCGAGCAGTACTTC

v_gene: TRBV6-5
d_gene: .
j_gene: TRBJ1-2
abundance: .
CDR3aa: CASSFQGSYGYTF
CDR3nt: TGTGCCAGCAGTTTTCAGGGATCTTATGGCTACACCTTC

v_gene: TRBV5-1
d_gene: .
j_gene: TRBJ1-2
abundance: .
CDR3aa: CASSLVGQSSGYTF
CDR3nt: TGCGCCAGCAGCTTGGTGGGACAATCCTCTGGCTACACCTTC

v_gene: TRBV28
d_gene: .
j_gene: TRBJ2-7
abundance: .
CDR3aa: CASSKGDSYEQYF
CDR3nt: TGTGCCAGCTCTAAGGGGGACTCCTACGAGCAGTACTTC

v_gene: TRBV28
d_gene: .
j_gene: TRBJ1-1
abundance: .
CDR3aa: CASRKQGMNTEAFF
CDR3nt: TGTGCCAGCAGGAAACAGGGAATGAACACTGAAGCTTTCTTT

v_gene: TRBV11-1
d_gene: TRBD1
j_gene: TRBJ2-7
abundance: .
CDR3aa: CASSKGQGVEQYF
CDR3nt: TGTGCCAGCAGCAAGGGACAGGGGGTCGAGCAGTACTTC

v_gene: TRBV7-2
d_gene: TRBD1
j_gene: TRBJ1-2
abundance: .
CDR3aa: CASSLDRAVEYGYTF
CDR3nt: TGTGCCAGCAGCTTGGACAGGGCGGTGGAGTATGGCTACACCTTC

v_gene: TRBV9
d_gene: .
j_gene: TRBJ2-6
abundance: .
CDR3aa: CASGNRVSGANVLTF
CDR3nt: TGTGCCAGCGGGAACAGGGTGTCTGGGGCCAACGTCCTGACTTTC

v_gene: TRBV5-1
d_gene: TRBD1
j_gene: TRBJ1-1
abundance: .
CDR3aa: CASVRTGGGTEAFF
CDR3nt: TGCGCCAGCGTACGGACAGGGGGCGGAACTGAAGCTTTCTTT

v_gene: TRBV2
d_gene: TRBD2
j_gene: TRBJ2-5
abundance: .
CDR3aa: CASREPGLASQETQYF
CDR3nt: TGTGCCAGCAGGGAACCGGGACTAGCGAGCCAAGAGACCCAGTACTTC

v_gene: TRBV19
d_gene: .
j_gene: TRBJ2-1
abundance: .
CDR3aa: CASSIPARGWGEQFF
CDR3nt: TGTGCCAGTAGTATCCCGGCTCGCGGGTGGGGTGAGCAGTTCTTC

v_gene: TRBV4-3
d_gene: .
j_gene: TRBJ1-6
abundance: .
CDR3aa: CASSQVENSPLHF
CDR3nt: TGCGCCAGCAGCCAAGTGGAGAATTCACCCCTCCACTTT

v_gene: TRBV5-1
d_gene: TRBD1
j_gene: TRBJ2-6
abundance: once
CDR3aa: CASSSGTGSGANVLTF
CDR3nt: TGCGCCAGCAGCTCCGGGACAGGGAGTGGGGCCAACGTCCTGACTTTC

v_gene: TRBV19
d_gene: TRBD1
j_gene: TRBJ2-6
abundance: .
CDR3aa: CATRGDSFFSGANVLTF
CDR3nt: TGTGCCACCCGAGGGGACAGCTTTTTCTCTGGGGCCAACGTCCTGACTTTC

v_gene: TRBV5-1
d_gene: .
j_gene: TRBJ1-2
abundance: .
CDR3aa: CASSLDRAPTYGYTF
CDR3nt: TGCGCCAGCAGCTTGGACAGGGCCCCAACTTATGGCTACACCTTC

v_gene: TRBV5-1
d_gene: .
j_gene: TRBJ2-2
abundance: .
CDR3aa: CASSLGQPNTGELFF
CDR3nt: TGCGCCAGCAGCTTGGGACAGCCTAACACCGGGGAGCTGTTTTTT

v_gene: TRBV19
d_gene: .
j_gene: TRBJ2-7
abundance: .
CDR3aa: CASSIGAGPEQYF
CDR3nt: TGTGCCAGTAGTATTGGGGCAGGGCCCGAGCAGTACTTC

v_gene: TRBV7-9
d_gene: TRBD2
j_gene: TRBJ2-1
abundance: once
CDR3aa: CASSFREGGYNEQFF
CDR3nt: TGTGCCAGCAGCTTTCGGGAGGGCGGTTACAATGAGCAGTTCTTC

v_gene: TRBV28
d_gene: .
j_gene: TRBJ1-5
abundance: .
CDR3aa: CASQNGGPEGQPQHF
CDR3nt: TGTGCCAGCCAAAATGGGGGACCGGAGGGTCAGCCCCAGCATTTT

v_gene: TRBV2
d_gene: .
j_gene: TRBJ2-5
abundance: .
CDR3aa: CASSRRPLETQYF
CDR3nt: TGTGCCAGCAGTAGGCGGCCTCTGGAGACCCAGTACTTC

v_gene: TRBV28
d_gene: TRBD2
j_gene: TRBJ2-2
abundance: .
CDR3aa: CASSFALAGGLGELFF
CDR3nt: TGTGCCAGCAGTTTCGCCCTAGCGGGAGGTTTGGGGGAGCTGTTTTTT

v_gene: TRBV6-5
d_gene: .
j_gene: TRBJ2-1
abundance: .
CDR3aa: CASSYSTTYNEQFF
CDR3nt: TGTGCCAGCAGTTACTCGACAACCTACAATGAGCAGTTCTTC

v_gene: TRBV18
d_gene: .
j_gene: TRBJ2-5
abundance: .
CDR3aa: CASSPPGSETQYF
CDR3nt: TGTGCCAGCTCACCACCGGGCTCGGAGACCCAGTACTTC

v_gene: TRBV15
d_gene: TRBD1
j_gene: TRBJ2-7
abundance: once
CDR3aa: CATSRAWGQGAGEQYF
CDR3nt: TGTGCCACCAGCAGGGCCTGGGGACAGGGGGCTGGCGAGCAGTACTTC

v_gene: TRBV19
d_gene: TRBD1
j_gene: TRBJ2-5
abundance: once
CDR3aa: CASSIVQGAPPETQYF
CDR3nt: TGTGCCAGTAGTATAGTGCAGGGGGCGCCCCCGGAGACCCAGTACTTC

v_gene: TRBV5-1
d_gene: TRBD2
j_gene: TRBJ2-7
abundance: once
CDR3aa: CASRAGGRTYEQYF
CDR3nt: TGCGCCAGCAGAGCGGGGGGCAGGACCTACGAGCAGTACTTC

v_gene: TRBV29-1
d_gene: .
j_gene: TRBJ2-1
abundance: .
CDR3aa: CSVDQTSSYNEQFF
CDR3nt: TGCAGCGTTGACCAGACTAGCTCCTACAATGAGCAGTTCTTC

v_gene: TRBV10-2
d_gene: .
j_gene: TRBJ1-5
abundance: .
CDR3aa: CASSVSGGSNQPQHF
CDR3nt: TGCGCCAGCAGTGTTTCGGGAGGAAGCAATCAGCCCCAGCATTTT

v_gene: TRBV7-3
d_gene: TRBD2
j_gene: TRBJ2-2
abundance: .
CDR3aa: CASSLRSGALTGELFF
CDR3nt: TGTGCCAGCAGCTTGCGTAGCGGGGCGTTGACCGGGGAGCTGTTTTTT

v_gene: TRBV18
d_gene: TRBD2
j_gene: TRBJ2-1
abundance: once
CDR3aa: CASSPPLAGGPNEQFF
CDR3nt: TGTGCCAGCTCACCACCACTAGCGGGGGGGCCCAATGAGCAGTTCTTC

v_gene: TRBV6-5
d_gene: TRBD2
j_gene: TRBJ2-1
abundance: .
CDR3aa: CASSYSKAGVTEQFF
CDR3nt: TGTGCCAGCAGTTACTCGAAGGCGGGAGTGACTGAGCAGTTCTTC

v_gene: TRBV6-5
d_gene: .
j_gene: TRBJ2-2
abundance: .
CDR3aa: CASSYLLSVTGELFF
CDR3nt: TGTGCCAGCAGTTACCTTCTATCGGTCACCGGGGAGCTGTTTTTT

v_gene: TRBV18
d_gene: .
j_gene: TRBJ1-6
abundance: .
CDR3aa: CASSHARVQNSPLHF
CDR3nt: TGTGCCAGCTCACACGCCAGGGTCCAAAATTCACCCCTCCACTTT

v_gene: TRBV5-4
d_gene: .
j_gene: TRBJ1-1
abundance: .
CDR3aa: CASSRAGGSNTEAFF
CDR3nt: TGTGCCAGCAGCCGAGCTGGGGGGTCGAACACTGAAGCTTTCTTT

v_gene: TRBV9
d_gene: .
j_gene: TRBJ1-5
abundance: .
CDR3aa: CASSVDPGRNQPQHF
CDR3nt: TGTGCCAGCAGCGTAGACCCAGGGCGCAATCAGCCCCAGCATTTT

v_gene: TRBV18
d_gene: .
j_gene: TRBJ1-2
abundance: .
CDR3aa: CASSPAARANYGYTF
CDR3nt: TGTGCCAGCTCACCAGCGGCGAGAGCTAACTATGGCTACACCTTC

v_gene: TRBV7-2
d_gene: .
j_gene: TRBJ1-2
abundance: .
CDR3aa: CASSLGGAYGYTF
CDR3nt: TGTGCCAGCAGCTTAGGGGGCGCCTATGGCTACACCTTC

v_gene: TRBV4-3
d_gene: TRBD1
j_gene: TRBJ2-1
abundance: .
CDR3aa: CASSQTGTEYNEQFF
CDR3nt: TGCGCCAGCAGCCAAACCGGGACAGAATACAATGAGCAGTTCTTC

v_gene: TRBV4-1
d_gene: .
j_gene: TRBJ2-5
abundance: .
CDR3aa: CASSQIRGETQYF
CDR3nt: TGCGCCAGCAGCCAGATACGGGGTGAGACCCAGTACTTC

v_gene: TRBV2
d_gene: TRBD2
j_gene: TRBJ2-1
abundance: .
CDR3aa: CASRILAGDNEQFF
CDR3nt: TGTGCCAGCAGGATCCTAGCGGGCGACAATGAGCAGTTCTTC

v_gene: TRBV5-1
d_gene: TRBD1
j_gene: TRBJ2-5
abundance: .
CDR3aa: CASSDRGQGVETQYF
CDR3nt: TGCGCCAGCAGCGATCGGGGACAGGGGGTAGAGACCCAGTACTTC

v_gene: TRBV19
d_gene: .
j_gene: TRBJ1-1
abundance: .
CDR3aa: CASSRGWTEAFF
CDR3nt: TGTGCCAGTAGTCGGGGGTGGACTGAAGCTTTCTTT

v_gene: TRBV4-2
d_gene: TRBD1
j_gene: TRBJ1-3
abundance: .
CDR3aa: CASGQGSGGSGNTIYF
CDR3nt: TGTGCCAGCGGACAAGGATCAGGGGGATCTGGAAACACCATATATTTT

v_gene: TRBV6-5
d_gene: TRBD2
j_gene: TRBJ2-7
abundance: .
CDR3aa: CASSWTSGRLTDEQYF
CDR3nt: TGTGCCAGCAGTTGGACTAGCGGGAGGCTTACCGACGAGCAGTACTTC

v_gene: TRBV9
d_gene: TRBD2
j_gene: TRBJ2-7
abundance: .
CDR3aa: CASSAGLAGSYEQYF
CDR3nt: TGTGCCAGCAGCGCGGGACTAGCGGGGTCCTACGAGCAGTACTTC

v_gene: TRBV10-3
d_gene: .
j_gene: TRBJ2-7
abundance: .
CDR3aa: CAISSGGGSYEQYF
CDR3nt: TGTGCCATCAGTTCAGGGGGAGGCTCCTACGAGCAGTACTTC

v_gene: TRBV28
d_gene: .
j_gene: TRBJ2-3
abundance: .
CDR3aa: CATRALRDTQYF
CDR3nt: TGTGCAACGCGGGCCCTTAGAGATACGCAGTATTTT

v_gene: TRBV19
d_gene: .
j_gene: TRBJ1-6
abundance: .
CDR3aa: CASTPRVTRSPLHF
CDR3nt: TGTGCCAGTACCCCCAGGGTTACACGCTCACCCCTCCACTTT

v_gene: TRBV5-1
d_gene: .
j_gene: TRBJ2-1
abundance: .
CDR3aa: CASSLDPYSYNEQFF
CDR3nt: TGCGCCAGCAGCTTGGATCCTTACTCCTACAATGAGCAGTTCTTC

v_gene: TRBV29-1
d_gene: .
j_gene: TRBJ2-5
abundance: .
CDR3aa: CSVELNKKETQYF
CDR3nt: TGCAGCGTTGAATTAAACAAAAAAGAGACCCAGTACTTC

v_gene: TRBV11-3
d_gene: .
j_gene: TRBJ2-3
abundance: .
CDR3aa: CASSLAGQGSTDTQYF
CDR3nt: TGTGCCAGCAGCTTAGCCGGGCAGGGAAGCACAGATACGCAGTATTTT

v_gene: TRBV27
d_gene: .
j_gene: TRBJ1-3
abundance: once
CDR3aa: CASSLSPGNSGNTIYF
CDR3nt: TGTGCCAGCAGTTTATCGCCAGGCAACTCTGGAAACACCATATATTTT